This is a list of T cell receptor beta chains from one sample in a study of T cell responses to AZD1222 COVID-19 vaccine. Assay: immunoSEQ multiplex PCR; the TCRdb copy retains only in-frame clones and omits some. This sample has 100,000 or so clones, with roughly 91% found just once. The specimen was peripheral blood, collected on day 0 of AZD1222 vaccination. The receptors stem from an adult in good health. Each CDR3 is given with its conserved first and last residue. The order of the fields is V gene, J gene, clone size, D gene, CDR3 protein, CDR3 DNA. D genes are given only for firm matches. Not every row has a clone size; where given, it reads once, few, many or a size class.

V gene: TRBV7-2; J gene: TRBJ2-3; clone size: NA; D gene: NA; CDR3 protein: CASSPPGTTDTQYF; CDR3 DNA: TGTGCCAGCAGCCCCCCTGGGACCACAGATACGCAGTATTTT
V gene: TRBV6-2/TRBV6-3; J gene: TRBJ2-2; clone size: NA; D gene: NA; CDR3 protein: CASSYIPAGELFF; CDR3 DNA: TGTGCCAGCAGTTACATCCCCGCCGGGGAGCTGTTTTTT
V gene: TRBV6-5; J gene: TRBJ1-3; clone size: NA; D gene: NA; CDR3 protein: CASSRTTGNTIYF; CDR3 DNA: TGTGCCAGCAGCAGGACGACTGGAAACACCATATATTTT
V gene: TRBV25-1; J gene: TRBJ2-7; clone size: NA; D gene: NA; CDR3 protein: CASRRIAGDEQYF; CDR3 DNA: TGTGCCAGCAGACGAATAGCTGGGGACGAGCAGTACTTC
V gene: TRBV18; J gene: TRBJ2-1; clone size: NA; D gene: NA; CDR3 protein: CASSPVVLGYNEQFF; CDR3 DNA: TGTGCCAGCTCACCAGTAGTTTTGGGCTACAATGAGCAGTTCTTC
V gene: TRBV4-3; J gene: TRBJ2-5; clone size: NA; D gene: NA; CDR3 protein: CASSQVRGKETQYF; CDR3 DNA: TGCGCCAGCAGCCAAGTTCGGGGGAAAGAGACCCAGTACTTC
V gene: TRBV4-2; J gene: TRBJ2-7; clone size: NA; D gene: TRBD1; CDR3 protein: CASSRDSFPYEQYF; CDR3 DNA: TGTGCCAGCAGCCGGGACAGTTTCCCCTACGAGCAGTACTTC
V gene: TRBV7-6; J gene: TRBJ2-5; clone size: NA; D gene: TRBD2; CDR3 protein: CASSLGGTSGVQETQYF; CDR3 DNA: TGTGCCAGCAGCTTAGGGGGGACTAGCGGGGTCCAAGAGACCCAGTACTTC
V gene: TRBV21-1; J gene: TRBJ2-3; clone size: NA; D gene: NA; CDR3 protein: CASSKELAGALDTQYF; CDR3 DNA: TGTGCCAGCAGCAAAGAGCTAGCGGGAGCGCTAGATACGCAGTATTTT
V gene: TRBV28; J gene: TRBJ1-6; clone size: NA; D gene: TRBD1; CDR3 protein: CASSLVGTGNSPLHF; CDR3 DNA: TGTGCCAGCAGTTTGGTGGGGACAGGAAATTCACCCCTCCACTTT
V gene: TRBV5-4; J gene: TRBJ2-2; clone size: NA; D gene: TRBD1; CDR3 protein: CASSYPGTGNTGELFF; CDR3 DNA: TGTGCCAGCAGCTACCCTGGGACAGGGAACACCGGGGAGCTGTTTTTT
V gene: TRBV5-1; J gene: TRBJ2-2; clone size: once; D gene: TRBD1; CDR3 protein: CASSPDRVRTGELFF; CDR3 DNA: TGCGCCAGCAGCCCCGACAGGGTAAGAACCGGGGAGCTGTTTTTT
V gene: TRBV7-9; J gene: TRBJ2-3; clone size: NA; D gene: TRBD2; CDR3 protein: CASKTSGSGGDTQYF; CDR3 DNA: TGTGCCAGCAAGACTAGCGGGAGTGGAGGGGATACGCAGTATTTT
V gene: TRBV7-3; J gene: TRBJ2-3; clone size: NA; D gene: NA; CDR3 protein: CASSLTATDTQYF; CDR3 DNA: TGTGCCAGCAGCTTAACCGCCACAGATACGCAGTATTTT
V gene: TRBV6-1; J gene: TRBJ1-6; clone size: NA; D gene: TRBD1; CDR3 protein: CASSDQGGSLRSYNSPLHF; CDR3 DNA: TGTGCCAGCAGTGACCAAGGGGGCTCTCTTCGCTCCTATAATTCACCCCTCCACTTT
V gene: TRBV5-5; J gene: TRBJ2-1; clone size: NA; D gene: TRBD1; CDR3 protein: CASSPGTGVYNEQFF; CDR3 DNA: TGTGCCAGCAGCCCCGGGACAGGGGTTTACAATGAGCAGTTCTTC
V gene: TRBV5-1; J gene: TRBJ1-4; clone size: NA; D gene: TRBD1; CDR3 protein: CASSFDRGSEKLFF; CDR3 DNA: TGCGCCAGCAGTTTCGACAGGGGGAGTGAAAAACTGTTTTTT
V gene: TRBV28; J gene: TRBJ2-1; clone size: NA; D gene: TRBD2; CDR3 protein: CASSLSGSLNEQFF; CDR3 DNA: TGTGCCAGCAGTTTAAGCGGGAGTTTGAATGAGCAGTTCTTC
V gene: TRBV28; J gene: TRBJ1-5; clone size: NA; D gene: NA; CDR3 protein: CASSLSGGFNNQPQHF; CDR3 DNA: TGTGCCAGCAGTTTATCAGGAGGTTTCAACAATCAGCCCCAGCATTTT
V gene: TRBV4-1; J gene: TRBJ2-1; clone size: NA; D gene: TRBD2; CDR3 protein: CASSQELAGGFYNEQFF; CDR3 DNA: TGCGCCAGCAGCCAAGAATTAGCGGGAGGTTTCTACAATGAGCAGTTCTTC
V gene: TRBV7-3; J gene: TRBJ1-1; clone size: NA; D gene: NA; CDR3 protein: CASSPGRGNTEAFF; CDR3 DNA: TGTGCCAGCAGCCCTGGCAGGGGAAACACTGAAGCTTTCTTT
V gene: TRBV19; J gene: TRBJ1-5; clone size: NA; D gene: NA; CDR3 protein: CASSIRENQPQHF; CDR3 DNA: TGTGCCAGTAGCATACGAGAAAATCAGCCCCAGCATTTT
V gene: TRBV7-2; J gene: TRBJ2-7; clone size: few; D gene: NA; CDR3 protein: CASSLTGGQSLFSYEQYF; CDR3 DNA: TGTGCCAGCAGCCTCACCGGAGGACAGAGCCTTTTCTCCTACGAGCAGTACTTC
V gene: TRBV5-4; J gene: TRBJ2-5; clone size: NA; D gene: TRBD2; CDR3 protein: CASSLWAGERETQYF; CDR3 DNA: TGTGCCAGCAGCCTCTGGGCGGGAGAACGGGAGACCCAGTACTTC
V gene: TRBV4-1; J gene: TRBJ2-3; clone size: NA; D gene: TRBD2; CDR3 protein: CASSFGTSGGTDTQYF; CDR3 DNA: TGCGCCAGCAGCTTTGGGACTAGCGGAGGCACAGATACGCAGTATTTT
V gene: TRBV5-1; J gene: TRBJ2-3; clone size: NA; D gene: NA; CDR3 protein: CASSWTGQNTDTQYF; CDR3 DNA: TGCGCCAGCAGCTGGACGGGGCAGAACACAGATACGCAGTATTTT
V gene: TRBV15; J gene: TRBJ2-2; clone size: NA; D gene: NA; CDR3 protein: CATSSRYTGELFF; CDR3 DNA: TGTGCCACCAGCAGTCGATACACCGGGGAGCTGTTTTTT
V gene: TRBV10-3; J gene: TRBJ1-1; clone size: NA; D gene: NA; CDR3 protein: CATKKTDTGTEAFF; CDR3 DNA: TGTGCCACCAAGAAGACAGACACAGGCACTGAAGCTTTCTTT
V gene: TRBV30; J gene: TRBJ1-4; clone size: NA; D gene: NA; CDR3 protein: CAWSFGVVEKLFF; CDR3 DNA: TGTGCCTGGAGTTTTGGGGTGGTTGAAAAACTGTTTTTT
V gene: TRBV6-4; J gene: TRBJ2-1; clone size: NA; D gene: TRBD2; CDR3 protein: CASSGGPGLAGGRTYNEQFF; CDR3 DNA: TGTGCCAGCAGCGGGGGACCGGGACTAGCGGGAGGGAGGACCTACAATGAGCAGTTCTTC
V gene: TRBV29-1; J gene: TRBJ2-7; clone size: NA; D gene: TRBD1; CDR3 protein: CSGGGTGAYEQYF; CDR3 DNA: TGCAGCGGCGGCGGGACAGGGGCCTACGAGCAGTACTTC
V gene: TRBV7-9; J gene: TRBJ1-2; clone size: few; D gene: NA; CDR3 protein: CASSLQAGSNYGYTF; CDR3 DNA: TGTGCCAGCAGCTTACAGGCAGGGTCTAACTATGGCTACACCTTC
V gene: TRBV4-2; J gene: TRBJ1-5; clone size: NA; D gene: NA; CDR3 protein: CASSQDPGAVNQPQHF; CDR3 DNA: TGTGCCAGCAGCCAAGATCCCGGGGCCGTCAATCAGCCCCAGCATTTT
V gene: TRBV5-1; J gene: TRBJ2-3; clone size: NA; D gene: TRBD2; CDR3 protein: CASSRTSMTDTQYF; CDR3 DNA: TGCGCCAGCTCCCGGACTAGTATGACAGATACGCAGTATTTT
V gene: TRBV2; J gene: TRBJ2-7; clone size: once; D gene: TRBD1; CDR3 protein: CASSGTGGLYEQYF; CDR3 DNA: TGTGCCAGCAGTGGGACAGGGGGCCTTTACGAGCAGTACTTC